These T cell receptor beta chains were read from a single sample in a study of Ad26.COV2.S vaccination and SARS-CoV-2 variants. TCRdb's table, derived via immunoSEQ multiplex PCR, lists solely in-frame clones and lacks some. The sample lists about 350,000 clones, approximately 86% occurring once. The source was peripheral blood, collected in a trial of Ad26.COV2.S vaccine versus placebo. Receptor source: a person between 18 and 59 years old who received the Ad26.COV2.S COVID-19 vaccine or a placebo. Each CDR3 is given with its conserved first and last residue. The order of the fields is J gene, D gene, V gene, clone size, CDR3 protein, CDR3 DNA. A D gene is named only where the DNA matches it firmly. Size tells how often a clone was seen (once, few, many) or the class of an expanded clone, and some rows leave it out.

j_gene: TRBJ2-7; d_gene: .; v_gene: TRBV15; abundance: .; CDR3aa: CATRTISSYEQYF; CDR3nt: TGTGCCACCAGGACGATAAGCTCCTACGAGCAGTACTTC
j_gene: TRBJ1-4; d_gene: .; v_gene: TRBV19; abundance: .; CDR3aa: CASSMRGATNEKLFF; CDR3nt: TGTGCCAGTAGTATGAGGGGGGCAACTAATGAAAAACTGTTTTTT
j_gene: TRBJ2-5; d_gene: .; v_gene: TRBV7-9; abundance: .; CDR3aa: CASSPRDTARTQYF; CDR3nt: TGTGCCAGCAGCCCCCGGGACACGGCCAGGACCCAGTACTTC
j_gene: TRBJ1-2; d_gene: .; v_gene: TRBV2; abundance: .; CDR3aa: CASSNSGNNYGYTF; CDR3nt: TGTGCCAGCAGTAACTCAGGGAATAACTATGGCTACACCTTC
j_gene: TRBJ1-1; d_gene: TRBD1; v_gene: TRBV6-2/TRBV6-3; abundance: .; CDR3aa: CASSRLDRSEAFF; CDR3nt: TGTGCCAGCAGTAGATTGGACAGGTCCGAAGCTTTCTTT
j_gene: TRBJ1-2; d_gene: .; v_gene: TRBV5-6; abundance: .; CDR3aa: CASSLEQLFVEVANYGYTF; CDR3nt: TGTGCCAGCAGCTTGGAACAGCTGTTCGTTGAAGTTGCTAACTATGGCTACACCTTC
j_gene: TRBJ2-7; d_gene: TRBD1; v_gene: TRBV29-1; abundance: .; CDR3aa: CSVQGTAYEQYF; CDR3nt: TGCAGCGTGCAAGGGACAGCCTACGAGCAGTACTTC
j_gene: TRBJ1-4; d_gene: TRBD1; v_gene: TRBV7-9; abundance: .; CDR3aa: CASSSGQGLNEKLFF; CDR3nt: TGTGCCAGCAGCTCCGGACAGGGACTAAATGAAAAACTGTTTTTT
j_gene: TRBJ2-3; d_gene: TRBD2; v_gene: TRBV6-4; abundance: .; CDR3aa: CASSDSTSGGRTYF; CDR3nt: TGTGCCAGCAGTGACTCAACTAGCGGGGGCCGTACGTATTTT
j_gene: TRBJ2-1; d_gene: TRBD2; v_gene: TRBV7-9; abundance: few; CDR3aa: CASSPSGGGLGEQFF; CDR3nt: TGTGCCAGCAGCCCCTCGGGGGGGGGCCTGGGTGAGCAGTTCTTC
j_gene: TRBJ2-4; d_gene: TRBD2; v_gene: TRBV30; abundance: .; CDR3aa: CAWSVVSGRHIQYF; CDR3nt: TGTGCCTGGAGTGTAGTAAGCGGGAGGCACATTCAGTACTTC
j_gene: TRBJ2-2; d_gene: TRBD2; v_gene: TRBV29-1; abundance: once; CDR3aa: CSAAGGLLNTGELFF; CDR3nt: TGCAGCGCCGCGGGGGGGCTTTTGAACACCGGGGAGCTGTTTTTT
j_gene: TRBJ2-2; d_gene: .; v_gene: TRBV18; abundance: .; CDR3aa: CATTGGPPGELFF; CDR3nt: TGTGCCACCACCGGGGGGCCCCCCGGGGAGCTGTTTTTT
j_gene: TRBJ2-7; d_gene: TRBD2; v_gene: TRBV28; abundance: .; CDR3aa: CASSLVFGSGEIEQYF; CDR3nt: TGTGCCAGCAGCCTTGTTTTCGGCAGCGGGGAGATAGAGCAGTACTTC
j_gene: TRBJ2-1; d_gene: .; v_gene: TRBV4-3; abundance: once; CDR3aa: CASSLRGSSNEQFF; CDR3nt: TGCGCCAGCAGCCTAAGGGGGAGTAGCAATGAGCAGTTCTTC
j_gene: TRBJ1-4; d_gene: TRBD1; v_gene: TRBV7-9; abundance: .; CDR3aa: CASSTLSRDRVRGEKLFF; CDR3nt: TGTGCCAGCAGCACGCTGTCCCGGGACAGGGTTCGAGGGGAAAAACTGTTTTTT
j_gene: TRBJ1-1; d_gene: .; v_gene: TRBV15; abundance: few; CDR3aa: CATSRDRQGNRQAFF; CDR3nt: TGTGCCACCAGCAGAGATCGGCAGGGGAACCGCCAAGCTTTCTTT
j_gene: TRBJ1-6; d_gene: TRBD1; v_gene: TRBV7-2; abundance: few; CDR3aa: CASSLASTGISPLHF; CDR3nt: TGTGCCAGCAGCTTAGCGTCGACAGGGATTTCACCCCTCCACTTT
j_gene: TRBJ2-1; d_gene: .; v_gene: TRBV28; abundance: .; CDR3aa: CASSFPDYGGYNEQFF; CDR3nt: TGTGCCAGCAGTTTCCCCGACTATGGGGGTTACAATGAGCAGTTCTTC
j_gene: TRBJ1-2; d_gene: .; v_gene: TRBV27; abundance: .; CDR3aa: CASGSIGTNYGYTF; CDR3nt: TGTGCCAGCGGATCCATCGGGACCAACTATGGCTACACCTTC
j_gene: TRBJ1-2; d_gene: TRBD1; v_gene: TRBV27; abundance: .; CDR3aa: CASSRDRGYGYTF; CDR3nt: TGTGCCAGCAGCCGGGACAGGGGCTATGGCTACACCTTC
j_gene: TRBJ2-5; d_gene: TRBD2; v_gene: TRBV5-4; abundance: .; CDR3aa: CASSLASGEETQYF; CDR3nt: TGTGCCAGCAGCTTGGCTAGCGGGGAAGAGACCCAGTACTTC
j_gene: TRBJ2-3; d_gene: TRBD2; v_gene: TRBV13; abundance: .; CDR3aa: CASSYQRGGLVEDTQYF; CDR3nt: TGTGCCAGCAGCTACCAGCGGGGGGGCCTTGTGGAAGATACGCAGTATTTT
j_gene: TRBJ1-5; d_gene: .; v_gene: TRBV19; abundance: .; CDR3aa: CASSIWSQPQHF; CDR3nt: TGTGCCAGTAGTATTTGGAGTCAGCCCCAGCATTTT
j_gene: TRBJ2-7; d_gene: .; v_gene: TRBV18; abundance: .; CDR3aa: CASSPDLVSSYEQYF; CDR3nt: TGTGCCAGCTCCCCGGACCTGGTCAGCTCCTACGAGCAGTACTTC
j_gene: TRBJ2-1; d_gene: TRBD2; v_gene: TRBV5-4; abundance: .; CDR3aa: CASSLVGSIAGAGEQFF; CDR3nt: TGTGCCAGCAGCTTGGTGGGGAGTATAGCGGGAGCGGGTGAGCAGTTCTTC
j_gene: TRBJ1-2; d_gene: .; v_gene: TRBV28; abundance: .; CDR3aa: CASSSWDTRDYGYTF; CDR3nt: TGTGCCAGCAGTTCCTGGGACACGAGGGACTATGGCTACACCTTC
j_gene: TRBJ1-3; d_gene: .; v_gene: TRBV4-3; abundance: once; CDR3aa: CASSQGWAGRTSGNTIYF; CDR3nt: TGCGCCAGCAGCCAGGGGTGGGCCGGACGGACCTCTGGAAACACCATATATTTT
j_gene: TRBJ2-5; d_gene: TRBD1; v_gene: TRBV3-1/TRBV3-2; abundance: .; CDR3aa: CASSQDTGQAWETQYF; CDR3nt: TGTGCCAGCAGCCAAGATACCGGACAGGCCTGGGAGACCCAGTACTTC
j_gene: TRBJ2-2; d_gene: .; v_gene: TRBV3-1/TRBV3-2; abundance: .; CDR3aa: CASSQQRAGELFF; CDR3nt: TGTGCCAGCAGCCAACAGCGGGCCGGGGAGCTGTTTTTT
j_gene: TRBJ2-7; d_gene: TRBD2; v_gene: TRBV7-2; abundance: .; CDR3aa: CASSLHAGGIYEQYF; CDR3nt: TGTGCCAGCAGCCTTCACGCGGGAGGGATCTACGAGCAGTACTTC
j_gene: TRBJ2-3; d_gene: .; v_gene: TRBV9; abundance: .; CDR3aa: CASKGSSSTDTQYF; CDR3nt: TGTGCCAGCAAGGGGAGCTCTAGCACAGATACGCAGTATTTT
j_gene: TRBJ2-1; d_gene: TRBD2; v_gene: TRBV6-4; abundance: .; CDR3aa: CASSDSQRGTYNEQFF; CDR3nt: TGTGCCAGCAGTGACTCCCAGCGGGGCACCTACAATGAGCAGTTCTTC
j_gene: TRBJ2-3; d_gene: .; v_gene: TRBV27; abundance: .; CDR3aa: CAVPRDTDTQYF; CDR3nt: TGTGCCGTCCCTCGGGATACAGATACGCAGTATTTT
j_gene: TRBJ1-2; d_gene: .; v_gene: TRBV14; abundance: .; CDR3aa: CASSQVETGVYGYTF; CDR3nt: TGTGCCAGCAGCCAAGTAGAGACAGGAGTTTATGGCTACACCTTC
j_gene: TRBJ1-4; d_gene: .; v_gene: TRBV5-6; abundance: .; CDR3aa: CASSFQRTEKLFF; CDR3nt: TGTGCCAGCAGCTTTCAACGGACCGAAAAACTGTTTTTT
j_gene: TRBJ1-6; d_gene: TRBD1; v_gene: TRBV2; abundance: .; CDR3aa: CASRDHRGPNSPLHF; CDR3nt: TGTGCCAGCAGAGACCACAGGGGCCCCAATTCACCCCTCCACTTT
j_gene: TRBJ2-2; d_gene: TRBD2; v_gene: TRBV28; abundance: .; CDR3aa: CASTQRGTSDTGELFF; CDR3nt: TGTGCCAGCACCCAGCGCGGGACTAGCGACACCGGGGAGCTGTTTTTT
j_gene: TRBJ2-1; d_gene: .; v_gene: TRBV7-3; abundance: .; CDR3aa: CASSRTTYNEQFF; CDR3nt: TGTGCCAGCAGCCGGACTACCTACAATGAGCAGTTCTTC
j_gene: TRBJ2-1; d_gene: .; v_gene: TRBV28; abundance: .; CDR3aa: CASTGGLEYNEQFF; CDR3nt: TGTGCCAGCACAGGGGGACTAGAGTACAATGAGCAGTTCTTC
j_gene: TRBJ2-3; d_gene: TRBD1; v_gene: TRBV29-1; abundance: .; CDR3aa: CSSDRGRDTQYF; CDR3nt: TGCAGCTCGGACAGGGGGAGAGATACGCAGTATTTT
j_gene: TRBJ2-7; d_gene: .; v_gene: TRBV5-1; abundance: .; CDR3aa: CARSDCLSYF; CDR3nt: TGCGCCCGCTCGGACTGTTTATCCTACTTC
j_gene: TRBJ2-1; d_gene: .; v_gene: TRBV9; abundance: once; CDR3aa: CASSERSRGFDEQFF; CDR3nt: TGTGCCAGCAGCGAGAGGTCGAGGGGGTTCGATGAGCAGTTCTTC
j_gene: TRBJ1-6; d_gene: .; v_gene: TRBV28; abundance: many; CDR3aa: CASHGSSYNSPLHF; CDR3nt: TGTGCCAGTCACGGTAGCTCCTATAATTCACCCCTCCACTTT
j_gene: TRBJ2-5; d_gene: .; v_gene: TRBV10-1; abundance: .; CDR3aa: CASSVSAAQETQYF; CDR3nt: TGCGCCAGCAGTGTTAGCGCCGCGCAAGAGACCCAGTACTTC
j_gene: TRBJ1-5; d_gene: .; v_gene: TRBV21-1; abundance: .; CDR3aa: CASSPAGLNNQPQHF; CDR3nt: TGTGCCAGCAGCCCGGCAGGACTGAACAATCAGCCCCAGCATTTT
j_gene: TRBJ2-5; d_gene: .; v_gene: TRBV7-2; abundance: .; CDR3aa: CASSLAYQETQYF; CDR3nt: TGTGCCAGCAGCTTAGCTTACCAAGAGACCCAGTACTTC
j_gene: TRBJ2-1; d_gene: .; v_gene: TRBV5-6; abundance: .; CDR3aa: CASSKRRGLEQFF; CDR3nt: TGTGCCAGCAGTAAGAGACGGGGATTGGAGCAGTTCTTC
j_gene: TRBJ1-3; d_gene: .; v_gene: TRBV4-3; abundance: .; CDR3aa: CASSQVSGPRSGNTIYF; CDR3nt: TGCGCCAGCAGCCAAGTGAGCGGGCCCCGCTCTGGAAACACCATATATTTT